This T cell receptor beta chain was found in a study of T and B cells in COVID-19 patients. The wider study: Peripheral blood came from COVID-19 patients with active infection or after recovery. In the active-infection cohort, about 90% of the roughly 20 patients had comorbidities linked to unfavorable COVID-19 outcome. General study points: Patients with COVID-19 reportedly showed strongly skewed T cell receptor beta variable and joining gene usage.

With 0 bases removed from V and 0 bases from J, the gap between germline ends came to 5 bases. This CDR3 is 14 amino acids long. Each TRB amplification used roughly 220-550 ng of genomic DNA from blood. This clonotype has a handful of counts. What it binds is not known. BIOMED2 TRB-A/B primer pools were used in multiplex TRB PCR. Each CDR3 protein is one row after TCRdb ran MiXCR on the multiplex PCR reads. The table records 13,000 to 15,000 distinct CDR3 sequences, under 30% of them present only once. V is TRBV12-3 or TRBV12-4 and J is TRBJ2-5; unclear D gene. This sequence originates from a human donor who had recovered from COVID-19. The sequencing sample was made of blood. CDR3 nucleotide sequence: TGTGCCAGCAGTTTAGCCTGGCACCAAGAGACCCAGTACTTC. It encodes CASSLAWHQETQYF.